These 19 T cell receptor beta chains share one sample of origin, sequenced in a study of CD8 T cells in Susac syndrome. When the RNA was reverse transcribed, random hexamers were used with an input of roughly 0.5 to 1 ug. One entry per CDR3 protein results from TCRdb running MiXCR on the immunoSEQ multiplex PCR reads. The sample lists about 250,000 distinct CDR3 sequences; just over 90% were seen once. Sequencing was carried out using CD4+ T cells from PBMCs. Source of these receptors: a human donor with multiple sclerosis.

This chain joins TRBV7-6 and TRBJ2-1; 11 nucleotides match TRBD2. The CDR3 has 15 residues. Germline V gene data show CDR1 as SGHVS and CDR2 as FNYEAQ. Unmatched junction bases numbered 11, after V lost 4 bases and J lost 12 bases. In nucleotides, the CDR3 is TGTGCCAGCAGCTCCTCCGGGACTAGCGGCCCAAGGCAGTTCTTC. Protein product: CASSSSGTSGPRQFF.

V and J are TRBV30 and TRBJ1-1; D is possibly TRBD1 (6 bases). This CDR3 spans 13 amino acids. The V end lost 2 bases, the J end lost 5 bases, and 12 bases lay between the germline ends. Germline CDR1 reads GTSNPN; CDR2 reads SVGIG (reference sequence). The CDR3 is CAWSLQGGTEAFF. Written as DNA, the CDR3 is TGTGCCTGGAGTCTACAGGGTGGAACTGAAGCTTTCTTT. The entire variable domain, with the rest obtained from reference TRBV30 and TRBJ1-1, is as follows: SQTIHQWPATLVQPVGSPLSLECTVEGTSNPNLYWYRQAAGRGLQLLFYSVGIGQISSEVPQNLSASRPQDRQFILSSKKLLLSDSGFYLCAWSLQGGTEAFFGQGTRLTVV.

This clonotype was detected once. As DNA, the CDR3 is TGTGCCAGCAGTTTCCTGGGGGCGGGGGGCTACACCTTC. Translation gives CASSFLGAGGYTF. The J gene is TRBJ1-2, the V gene TRBV12-3 or TRBV12-4; TRBD1 is a possible D gene (6 bases). CDR3 length: 13 amino acids. Trimming took off 3 bases at V and 8 bases at J, with 13 bases between the two ends.

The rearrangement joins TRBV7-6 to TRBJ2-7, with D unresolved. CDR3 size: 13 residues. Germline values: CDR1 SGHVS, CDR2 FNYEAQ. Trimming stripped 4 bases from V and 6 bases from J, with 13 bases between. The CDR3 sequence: CASSSGGDREQYV. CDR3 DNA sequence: TGTGCCAGCAGCTCTGGTGGGGATCGCGAGCAGTACGTC.

CDR3 sequence reads: CASSRLAGGLGNEQFF. CDR3 bases: TGTGCCAGCAGCCGACTAGCGGGAGGCCTCGGGAATGAGCAGTTCTTC. The chain combines TRBV9 with TRBJ2-1; 13 bases map to TRBD2. CDR1 and CDR2 (germline): SGDLS, YYNGEE. The V segment lost 4 bases and the J segment 7 bases; nucleotides outside the gene matches: 8. CDR3 length equals 16 residues.

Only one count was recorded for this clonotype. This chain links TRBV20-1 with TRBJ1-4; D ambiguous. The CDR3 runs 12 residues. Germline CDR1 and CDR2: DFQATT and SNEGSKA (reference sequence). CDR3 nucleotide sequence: TGCGCTGTTGCGGCAACTAATGAAAAACTGTTTTTT. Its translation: CAVAATNEKLFF.

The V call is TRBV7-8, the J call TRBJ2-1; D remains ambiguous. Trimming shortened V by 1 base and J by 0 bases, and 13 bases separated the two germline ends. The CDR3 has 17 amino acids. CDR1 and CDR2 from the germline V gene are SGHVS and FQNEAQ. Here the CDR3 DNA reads TGTGCCAGCAGCTTAGGATCTCTGGGGATCTCCTACAATGAGCAGTTCTTC. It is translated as CASSLGSLGISYNEQFF.

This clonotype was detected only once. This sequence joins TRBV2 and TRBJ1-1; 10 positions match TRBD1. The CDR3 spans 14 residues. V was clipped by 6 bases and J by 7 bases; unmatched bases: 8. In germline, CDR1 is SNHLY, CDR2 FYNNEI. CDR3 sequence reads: CASRAPGQGIEAFF. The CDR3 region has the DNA TGTGCCAGCAGGGCCCCGGGACAGGGGATTGAAGCTTTCTTT. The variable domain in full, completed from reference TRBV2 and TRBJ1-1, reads EPEVTQTPSHQVTQMGQEVILRCVPISNHLYFYWYRQILGQKVEFLVSFYNNEISEKSEIFDDQFSVERPDGSNFTLKIRSTKLEDSAMYFCASRAPGQGIEAFFGQGTRLTVV.

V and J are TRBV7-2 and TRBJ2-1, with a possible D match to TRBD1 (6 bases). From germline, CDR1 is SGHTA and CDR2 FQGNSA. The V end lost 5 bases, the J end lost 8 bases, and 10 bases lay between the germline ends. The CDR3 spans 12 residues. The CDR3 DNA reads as TGTGCCAGCAGCCATCCAGGGGATGAGCAGTTCTTC. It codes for CASSHPGDEQFF. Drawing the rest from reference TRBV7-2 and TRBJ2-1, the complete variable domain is GAGVSQSPSNKVTEKGKDVELRCDPISGHTALYWYRQSLGQGLEFLIYFQGNSAPDKSGLPSDRFSAERTGGSVSTLTIQRTQQEDSAVYLCASSHPGDEQFFGPGTRLTVL.

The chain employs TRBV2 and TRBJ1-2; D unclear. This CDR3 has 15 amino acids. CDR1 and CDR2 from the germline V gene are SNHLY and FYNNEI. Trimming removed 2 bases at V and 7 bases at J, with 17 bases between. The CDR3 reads CASSERDGWVGGYTF. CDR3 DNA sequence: TGTGCCAGCAGTGAACGCGACGGATGGGTTGGTGGCTACACCTTC.

For the CDR3, the DNA is TGTGCCAGCAGTTTAGATGACAGGGTTGGCGGCTACACCTTC. Translated, it gives CASSLDDRVGGYTF. The V and J genes are TRBV27 and TRBJ1-2; 7 bases match TRBD1. Unmatched junction bases numbered 8, after V lost 2 bases and J lost 8 bases. CDR3 length equals 14 residues. Germline V gives CDR1 MNHEY, CDR2 SMNVEV (reference sequence).

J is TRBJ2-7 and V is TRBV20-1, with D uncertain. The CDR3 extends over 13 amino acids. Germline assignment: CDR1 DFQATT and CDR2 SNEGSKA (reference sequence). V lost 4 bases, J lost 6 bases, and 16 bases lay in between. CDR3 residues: CSANLGMPFEQYF. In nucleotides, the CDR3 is TGCAGTGCTAACCTCGGAATGCCGTTCGAGCAGTACTTC.

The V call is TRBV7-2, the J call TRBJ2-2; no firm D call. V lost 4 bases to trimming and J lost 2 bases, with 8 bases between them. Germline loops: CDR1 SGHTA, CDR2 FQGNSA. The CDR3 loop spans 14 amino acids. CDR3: CASSSSINTGELFF. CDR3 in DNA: TGTGCCAGCAGCTCCTCCATCAACACCGGGGAGCTGTTTTTT. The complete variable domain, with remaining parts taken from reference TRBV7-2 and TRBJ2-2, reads GAGVSQSPSNKVTEKGKDVELRCDPISGHTALYWYRQSLGQGLEFLIYFQGNSAPDKSGLPSDRFSAERTGGSVSTLTIQRTQQEDSAVYLCASSSSINTGELFFGEGSRLTVL.

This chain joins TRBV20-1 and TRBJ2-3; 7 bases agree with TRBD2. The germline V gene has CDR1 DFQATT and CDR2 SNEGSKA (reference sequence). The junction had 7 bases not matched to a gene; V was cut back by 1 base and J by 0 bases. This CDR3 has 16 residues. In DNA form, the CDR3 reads TGCAGTGCTAGAGTCAGACTAGCAGATAGCACAGATACGCAGTATTTT. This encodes CSARVRLADSTDTQYF.

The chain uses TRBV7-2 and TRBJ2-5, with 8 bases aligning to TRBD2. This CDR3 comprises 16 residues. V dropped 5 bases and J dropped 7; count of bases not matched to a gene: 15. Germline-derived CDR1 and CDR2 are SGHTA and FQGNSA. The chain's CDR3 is CASSGRLGLVDPTQYF. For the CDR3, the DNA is TGTGCCAGCAGCGGACGCCTGGGACTAGTGGATCCGACCCAGTACTTC.

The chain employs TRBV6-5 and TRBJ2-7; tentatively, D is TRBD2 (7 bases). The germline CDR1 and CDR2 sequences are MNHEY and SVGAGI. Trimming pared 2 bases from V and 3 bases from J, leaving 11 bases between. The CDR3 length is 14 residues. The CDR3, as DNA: TGTGCCAGCAGTTACGGGGGGGGGCTCTACGAGCAGTACTTC. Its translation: CASSYGGGLYEQYF.

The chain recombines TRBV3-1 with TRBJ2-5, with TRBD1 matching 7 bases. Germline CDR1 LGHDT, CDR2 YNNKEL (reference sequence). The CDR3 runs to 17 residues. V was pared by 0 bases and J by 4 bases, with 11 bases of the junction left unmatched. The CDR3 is CASSQDFALTGLETQYF. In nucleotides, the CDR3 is TGTGCCAGCAGCCAAGATTTTGCTTTGACAGGGCTAGAGACCCAGTACTTC.

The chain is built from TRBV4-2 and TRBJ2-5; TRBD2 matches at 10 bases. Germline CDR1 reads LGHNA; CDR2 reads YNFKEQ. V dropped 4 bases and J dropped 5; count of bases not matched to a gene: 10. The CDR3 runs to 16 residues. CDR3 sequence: CASSPPGQRGGETQYF. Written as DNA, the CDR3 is TGTGCCAGCAGCCCCCCCGGCCAGCGGGGGGGGGAGACCCAGTACTTC.

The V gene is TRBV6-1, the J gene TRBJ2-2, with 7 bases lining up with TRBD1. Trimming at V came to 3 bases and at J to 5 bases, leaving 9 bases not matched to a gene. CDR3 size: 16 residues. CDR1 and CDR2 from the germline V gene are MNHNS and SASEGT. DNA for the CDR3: TGTGCCAGCAGTGAGGGACAGAACGGATGGACCGGGGAGCTGTTTTTT. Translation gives CASSEGQNGWTGELFF.